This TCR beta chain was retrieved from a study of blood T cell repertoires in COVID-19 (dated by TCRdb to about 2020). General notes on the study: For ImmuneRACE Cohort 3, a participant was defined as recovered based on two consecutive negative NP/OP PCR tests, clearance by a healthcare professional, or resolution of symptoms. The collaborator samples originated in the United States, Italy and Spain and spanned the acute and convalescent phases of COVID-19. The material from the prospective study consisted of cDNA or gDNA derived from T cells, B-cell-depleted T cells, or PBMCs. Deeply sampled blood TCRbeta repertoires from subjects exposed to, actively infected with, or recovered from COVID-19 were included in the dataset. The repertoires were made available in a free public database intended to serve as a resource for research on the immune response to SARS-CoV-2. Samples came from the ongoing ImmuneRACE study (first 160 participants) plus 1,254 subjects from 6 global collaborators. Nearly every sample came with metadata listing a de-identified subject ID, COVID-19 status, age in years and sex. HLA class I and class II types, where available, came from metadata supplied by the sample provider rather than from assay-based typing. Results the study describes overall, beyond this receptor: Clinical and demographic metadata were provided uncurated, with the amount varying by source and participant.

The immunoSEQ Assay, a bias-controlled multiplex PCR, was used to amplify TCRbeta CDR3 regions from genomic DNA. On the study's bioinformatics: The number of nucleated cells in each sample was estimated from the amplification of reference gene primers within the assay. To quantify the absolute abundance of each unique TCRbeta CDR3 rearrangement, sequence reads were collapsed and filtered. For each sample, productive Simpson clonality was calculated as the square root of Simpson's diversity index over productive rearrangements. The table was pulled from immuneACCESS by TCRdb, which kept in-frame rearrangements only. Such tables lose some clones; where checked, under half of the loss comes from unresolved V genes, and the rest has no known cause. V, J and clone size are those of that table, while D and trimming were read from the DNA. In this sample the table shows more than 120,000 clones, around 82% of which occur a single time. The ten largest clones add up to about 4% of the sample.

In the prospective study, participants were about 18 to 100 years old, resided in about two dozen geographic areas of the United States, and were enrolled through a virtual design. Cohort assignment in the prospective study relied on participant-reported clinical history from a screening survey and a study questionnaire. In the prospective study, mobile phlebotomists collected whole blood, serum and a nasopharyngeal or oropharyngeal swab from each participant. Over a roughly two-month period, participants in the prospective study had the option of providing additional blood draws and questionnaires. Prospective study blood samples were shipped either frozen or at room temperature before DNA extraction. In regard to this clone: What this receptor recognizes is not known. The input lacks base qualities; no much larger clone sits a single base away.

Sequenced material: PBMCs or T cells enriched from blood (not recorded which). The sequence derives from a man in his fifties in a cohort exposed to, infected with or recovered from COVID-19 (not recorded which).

The nucleotides are TGTGCCAGCAGTTACTCCGGAGGACTTGAGGGTGGCTACACCTTC. This encodes CASSYSGGLEGGYTF. The chain joins TRBV6-5 to TRBJ1-2; the D gene remains uncertain. Measured from the cysteine to the phenylalanine, the CDR3 is 15 residues long. Only the CDR3 portion is preserved as DNA: 45 bases, with reading frame beginning at the first base. Trimming removed 0 bases from V and 7 bases from J, leaving 15 bases between the germline ends. According to the germline V gene, CDR1 reads MNHEY and CDR2 reads SVGAGI.